A selection of T cell receptor beta chains follows, all from one sample in a study of blood T cell repertoires in COVID-19. Assay: immunoSEQ multiplex PCR; the TCRdb copy retains only in-frame clones and omits some. In the table there are roughly 390,000 clones, about 89% of which are singletons. The source material was peripheral blood. All receptors come from a young woman with COVID-19, enrolled during active disease. Each CDR3 is given with its conserved first and last residue. A D gene is named only where the DNA matches it firmly. The size of a clone is reported for some rows only, either as once, few or many, or as a class for expanded clones.

j_gene,v_gene,abundance,d_gene,CDR3nt,CDR3aa
TRBJ2-1,TRBV19,-,TRBD2,TGTGCCAGTAGCGGACTAGCGGGAGGCCAAAATGAGCAGTTCTTC,CASSGLAGGQNEQFF
TRBJ2-6,TRBV7-2,-,TRBD1,TGTGCCAGCAGCAGGACAGGTTCTGGGGCCAACGTCCTGACTTTC,CASSRTGSGANVLTF
TRBJ2-1,TRBV6-1,-,TRBD2,TGTGCCAGCAGTGAAGCGACTAGCGGGTATTACAATGAGCAGTTCTTC,CASSEATSGYYNEQFF
TRBJ2-7,TRBV5-4,-,-,TGTGCCAGCAGCTTGGGCAGGCCCTACGAGCAGTACTTC,CASSLGRPYEQYF
TRBJ2-7,TRBV5-1,-,TRBD2,TGCGCCAGCAGCTTGTCCGGTACTAGCGGGGCTTACGAGCAGTACTTC,CASSLSGTSGAYEQYF
TRBJ2-1,TRBV6-4,few,-,TGTGCCAGCAGTGAGGACAGCTCCTACAATGAGCAGTTCTTC,CASSEDSSYNEQFF
TRBJ2-5,TRBV7-9,-,-,TGTGCCAGCAGCTTACAGGGAATAAGGGAGACCCAGTACTTC,CASSLQGIRETQYF
TRBJ1-1,TRBV2,once,-,TGTGCCAGCAGTGAAACAGTCATGAACACTGAAGCTTTCTTT,CASSETVMNTEAFF
TRBJ1-2,TRBV9,-,-,TGTGCCAGCAGCTCTCGGACGGGGAACTATGGCTACACCTTC,CASSSRTGNYGYTF
TRBJ2-2,TRBV29-1,-,TRBD1,TGCAGCGTTGGGCAGGGGGCCACCGGGGAGCTGTTTTTT,CSVGQGATGELFF
TRBJ2-2,TRBV2,-,TRBD1,TGTACCAGCAGCGACCCTAGGACAGGATCGTACGGGGAGCTGTTTTTT,CTSSDPRTGSYGELFF
TRBJ1-2,TRBV29-1,-,-,TGCAGCGTTGGATCGGACTTCTATGGCTACACCTTC,CSVGSDFYGYTF